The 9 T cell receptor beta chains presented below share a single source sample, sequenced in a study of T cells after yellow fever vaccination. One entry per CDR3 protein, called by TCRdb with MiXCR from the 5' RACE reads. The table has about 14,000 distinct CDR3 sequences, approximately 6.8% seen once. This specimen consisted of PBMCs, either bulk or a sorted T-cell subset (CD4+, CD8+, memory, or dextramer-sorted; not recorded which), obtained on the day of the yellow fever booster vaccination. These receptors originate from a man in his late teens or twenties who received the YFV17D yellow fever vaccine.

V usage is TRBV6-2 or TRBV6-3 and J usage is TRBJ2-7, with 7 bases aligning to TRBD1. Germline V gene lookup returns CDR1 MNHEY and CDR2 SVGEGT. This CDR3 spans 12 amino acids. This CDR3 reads CGSSWTGYEQYF. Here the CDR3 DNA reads TGTGGAAGCAGTTGGACAGGCTACGAGCAGTACTTC.

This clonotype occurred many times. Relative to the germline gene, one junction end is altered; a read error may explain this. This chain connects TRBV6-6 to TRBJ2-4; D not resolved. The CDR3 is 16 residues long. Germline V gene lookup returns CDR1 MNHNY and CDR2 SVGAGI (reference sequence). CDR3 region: CATSSPIFQAKNIQYF. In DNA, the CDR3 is TGTGCCACCAGTTCGCCTATATTTCAAGCCAAAAACATTCAGTACTTC.

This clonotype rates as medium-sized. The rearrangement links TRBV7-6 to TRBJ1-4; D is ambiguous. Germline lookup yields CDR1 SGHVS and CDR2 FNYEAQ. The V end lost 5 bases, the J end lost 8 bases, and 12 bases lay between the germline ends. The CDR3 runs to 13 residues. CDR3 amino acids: CASSLRRHEKLFF. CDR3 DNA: TGTGCCAGCAGCCTTCGCAGGCACGAAAAACTGTTTTTT.

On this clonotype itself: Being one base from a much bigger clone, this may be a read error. The CDR3 protein is CASSSVTGTQPRHF. CDR3 sequence (DNA): TGTGCCAGCAGCAGCGTCACAGGGACCCAGCCCCGGCATTTT. The V call is TRBV11-3, the J call TRBJ1-5; weak D call: TRBD1 (6 bases). Germline assignment: CDR1 SGHNT and CDR2 YENEEA. The CDR3 is made up of 14 amino acids.

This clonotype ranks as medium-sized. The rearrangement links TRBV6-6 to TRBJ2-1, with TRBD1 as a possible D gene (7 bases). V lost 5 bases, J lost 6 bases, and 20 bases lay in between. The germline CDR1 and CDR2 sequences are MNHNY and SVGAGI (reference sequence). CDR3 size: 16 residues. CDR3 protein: CASSGWTGGQFNEQFF. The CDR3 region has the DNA TGTGCCAGCAGTGGATGGACCGGGGGACAGTTCAATGAGCAGTTCTTC.

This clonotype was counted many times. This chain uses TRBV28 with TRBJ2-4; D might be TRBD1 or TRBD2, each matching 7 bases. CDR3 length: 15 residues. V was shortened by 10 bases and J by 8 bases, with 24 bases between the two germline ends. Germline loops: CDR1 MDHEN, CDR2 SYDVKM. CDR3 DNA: TGTGCCACCAGGGGGGGCTCCTCTGTTGTGGACATTCAGTACTTC. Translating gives CATRGGSSVVDIQYF.

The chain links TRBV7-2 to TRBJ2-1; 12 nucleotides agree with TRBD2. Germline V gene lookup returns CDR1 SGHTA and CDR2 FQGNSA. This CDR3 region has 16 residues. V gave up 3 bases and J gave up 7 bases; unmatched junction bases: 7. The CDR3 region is CASSFHRTSGENEQFF. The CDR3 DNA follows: TGTGCCAGCAGCTTTCACCGGACTAGCGGGGAGAATGAGCAGTTCTTC.

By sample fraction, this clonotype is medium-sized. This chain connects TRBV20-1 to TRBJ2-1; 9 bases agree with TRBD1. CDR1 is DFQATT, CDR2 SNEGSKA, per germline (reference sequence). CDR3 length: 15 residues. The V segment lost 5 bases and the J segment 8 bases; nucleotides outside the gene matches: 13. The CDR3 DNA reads TGCAGTGCTGGAACCGGGACAGGGATTTGGGATGAGCAGTTCTTC. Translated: CSAGTGTGIWDEQFF.

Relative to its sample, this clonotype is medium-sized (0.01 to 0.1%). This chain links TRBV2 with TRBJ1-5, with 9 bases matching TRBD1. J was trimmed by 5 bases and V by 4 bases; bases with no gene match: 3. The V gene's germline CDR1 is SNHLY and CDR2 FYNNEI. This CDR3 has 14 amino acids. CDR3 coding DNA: TGTGCCAGCAGTGGGACAGGGGCCGATCAGCCCCAGCATTTT. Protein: CASSGTGADQPQHF.